This T cell receptor beta chain was captured by sequencing in a study of blood T cell repertoires in COVID-19. The wider study: The samples span acute and convalescent COVID-19 from the United States, Italy and Spain.

In the original analysis: Reference gene primer amplification gave nucleated cell count estimates. Data came from immunoSEQ multiplex PCR; TCRdb stores just in-frame clones and leaves some out. V and J calls and clone size come straight from that table; D and trimming were deduced from the DNA. Found here are 200,000 or so clones, roughly 80% of them singletons; the top ten hold around 9.3%. The specimen was peripheral blood. This clonotype originated in an elderly woman with acute or convalescent COVID-19.

The CDR3 region has the DNA TGCGCCAGCAGCCAAGATCGTGTGGGGAGGGTGGGTTCACCCCTCCACTTT. It codes for CASSQDRVGRVGSPLHF. V is TRBV4-3 and J is TRBJ1-6, with unresolved D. Germline V CDR1 and CDR2: LGHNA, YSLEER. V was pared by 0 bases and J by 9 bases, with 18 bases between. This CDR3 has 17 residues.